Given below is one TCR beta chain in context. What it binds is not known. Time point defined: sample taken at primary tumor resection. TCRdb itself ran the 5' RACE reads through MiXCR, one entry per CDR3 protein. The profile shows some 97,000 distinct CDR3 sequences, 3.5% to 5% of them singletons. The CDR3 consists of 15 residues. V was pared by 1 base and J by 10 bases, with 14 bases between. Germline values: CDR1 SGHAT, CDR2 FQNNGV. These data come from a study of spatial heterogeneity in lung cancer. Study observations and caveats: Sequencing reached an estimated coverage of tumor T cells that was only about 7% for alpha chains and roughly 13% for beta chains. Expanded alpha and beta TCR counts within tumors tracked tumor mutation counts.

This chain connects TRBV11-2 to TRBJ1-6; maybe TRBD1 (6 bases). The sequence was collected from a male donor with early-stage non-small cell lung cancer. Specimen: lung tumor tissue, collected at surgery. CDR3 DNA sequence: TGTGCCAGCAGCTTAGTGGGAGGGGGTGACTCACCCCTCCACTTT. Translating gives CASSLVGGGDSPLHF.